The source of this TCR beta chain is a study of cytomegalovirus exposure and HLA in healthy donors. TCRdb's table, derived via immunoSEQ multiplex PCR, lists solely in-frame clones and lacks some. This table has roughly 310,000 clones, roughly 86% appearing once. The CDR3 loop spans 13 amino acids. V was trimmed by 2 bases and J by 3 bases, leaving 8 bases between them. Per germline, CDR1 LNHNV and CDR2 YYDKDF (reference sequence). The gene calls are TRBV15 and TRBJ2-7; D is unclear. Sequenced sample: PBMCs. This receptor was taken from a young man in good health and CMV-seronegative. The CDR3 DNA reads as TGTGCCACCAGCAGACCTACCTTCTACGAGCAGTACTTC. This codes for CATSRPTFYEQYF.